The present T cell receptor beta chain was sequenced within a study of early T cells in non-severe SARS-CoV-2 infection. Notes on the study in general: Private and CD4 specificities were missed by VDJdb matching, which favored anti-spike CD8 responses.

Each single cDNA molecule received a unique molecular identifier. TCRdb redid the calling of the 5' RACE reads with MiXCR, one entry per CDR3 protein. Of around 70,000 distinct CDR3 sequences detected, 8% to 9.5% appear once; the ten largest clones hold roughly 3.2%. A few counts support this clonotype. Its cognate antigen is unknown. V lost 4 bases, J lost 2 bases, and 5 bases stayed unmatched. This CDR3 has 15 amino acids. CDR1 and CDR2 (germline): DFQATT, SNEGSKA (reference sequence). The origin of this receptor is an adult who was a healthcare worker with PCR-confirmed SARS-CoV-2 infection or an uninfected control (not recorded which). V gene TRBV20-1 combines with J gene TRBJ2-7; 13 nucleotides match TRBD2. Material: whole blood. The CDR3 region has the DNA TGCAGTGCTATAGGACTAGCGGGGGCAACCTACGAGCAGTACTTC. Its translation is CSAIGLAGATYEQYF.